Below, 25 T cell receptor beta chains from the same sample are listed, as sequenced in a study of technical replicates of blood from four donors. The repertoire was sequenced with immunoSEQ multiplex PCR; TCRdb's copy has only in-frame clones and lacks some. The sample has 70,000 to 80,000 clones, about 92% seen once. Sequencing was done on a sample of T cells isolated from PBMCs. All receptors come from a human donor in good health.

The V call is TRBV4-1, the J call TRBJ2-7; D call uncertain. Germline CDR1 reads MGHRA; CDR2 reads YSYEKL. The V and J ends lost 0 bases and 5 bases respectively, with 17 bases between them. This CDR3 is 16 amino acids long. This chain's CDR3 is CASSQEGLLAYDEQYF. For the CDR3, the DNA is TGCGCCAGCAGCCAAGAGGGCCTCCTGGCTTACGACGAGCAGTACTTC.

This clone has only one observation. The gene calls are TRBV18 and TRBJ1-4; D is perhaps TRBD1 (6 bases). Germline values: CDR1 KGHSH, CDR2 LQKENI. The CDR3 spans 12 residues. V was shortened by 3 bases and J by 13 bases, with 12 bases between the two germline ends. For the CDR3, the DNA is TGTGCCAGCTCACCCCAGGGGAGGGGACTGTTTTTT. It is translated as CASSPQGRGLFF.

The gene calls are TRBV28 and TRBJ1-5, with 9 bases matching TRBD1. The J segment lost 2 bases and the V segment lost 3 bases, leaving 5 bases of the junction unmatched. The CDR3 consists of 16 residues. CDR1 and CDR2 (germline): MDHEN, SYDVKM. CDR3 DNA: TGTGCCAGCAGTTTGGAGACAGGGGGTGGCAATCAGCCCCAGCATTTT. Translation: CASSLETGGGNQPQHF.

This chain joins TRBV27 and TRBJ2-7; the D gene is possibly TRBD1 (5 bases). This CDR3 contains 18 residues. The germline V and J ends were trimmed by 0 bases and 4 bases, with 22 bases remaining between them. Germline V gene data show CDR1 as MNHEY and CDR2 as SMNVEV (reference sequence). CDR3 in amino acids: CASSLSGFLVGQLYEQYF. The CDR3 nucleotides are TGTGCCAGCAGTTTATCGGGATTTCTTGTGGGGCAACTTTACGAGCAGTACTTC.

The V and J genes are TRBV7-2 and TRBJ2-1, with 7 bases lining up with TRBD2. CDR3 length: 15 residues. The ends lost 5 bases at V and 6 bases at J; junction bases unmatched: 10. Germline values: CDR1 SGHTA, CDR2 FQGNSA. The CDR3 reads CASSPKFRGSNEQFF. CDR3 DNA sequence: TGTGCCAGCAGCCCCAAGTTCCGCGGGAGCAATGAGCAGTTCTTC. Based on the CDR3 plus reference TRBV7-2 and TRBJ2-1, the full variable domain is GAGVSQSPSNKVTEKGKDVELRCDPISGHTALYWYRQSLGQGLEFLIYFQGNSAPDKSGLPSDRFSAERTGGSVSTLTIQRTQQEDSAVYLCASSPKFRGSNEQFFGPGTRLTVL.

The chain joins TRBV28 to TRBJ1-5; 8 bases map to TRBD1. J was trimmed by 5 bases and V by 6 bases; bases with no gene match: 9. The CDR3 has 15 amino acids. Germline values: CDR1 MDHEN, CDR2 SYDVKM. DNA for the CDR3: TGTGCCAGCAGATTAGACAGGGGTCTTTATCAGCCCCAGCATTTT. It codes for CASRLDRGLYQPQHF.

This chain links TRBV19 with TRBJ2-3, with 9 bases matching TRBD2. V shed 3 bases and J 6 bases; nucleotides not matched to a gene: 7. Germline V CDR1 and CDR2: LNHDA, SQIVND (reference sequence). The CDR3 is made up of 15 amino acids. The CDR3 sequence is CASSIAAGGGDTQYF. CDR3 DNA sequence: TGTGCCAGTAGTATTGCAGCGGGAGGAGGGGATACGCAGTATTTT.

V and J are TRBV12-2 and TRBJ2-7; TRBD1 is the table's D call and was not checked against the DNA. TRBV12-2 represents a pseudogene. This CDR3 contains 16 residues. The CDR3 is CASRLSLDRGHYEQYF. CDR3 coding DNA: TGTGCAAGTCGCTTATCTCTGGACAGGGGACACTACGAGCAGTACTTC.

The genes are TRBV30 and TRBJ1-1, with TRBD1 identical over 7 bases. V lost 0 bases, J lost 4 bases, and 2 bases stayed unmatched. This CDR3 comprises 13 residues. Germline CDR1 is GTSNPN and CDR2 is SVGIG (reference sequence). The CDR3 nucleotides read TGTGCCTGGAGTGTGAGGGGGCCCACTGAAGCTTTCTTT. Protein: CAWSVRGPTEAFF.

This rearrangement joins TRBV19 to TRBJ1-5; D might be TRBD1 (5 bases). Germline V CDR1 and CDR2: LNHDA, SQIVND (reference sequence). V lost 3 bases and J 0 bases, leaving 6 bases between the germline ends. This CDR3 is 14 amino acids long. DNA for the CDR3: TGTGCCAGTAGTATCCAGGGTAGCAATCAGCCCCAGCATTTT. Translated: CASSIQGSNQPQHF. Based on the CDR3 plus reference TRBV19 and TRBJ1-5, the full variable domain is DGGITQSPKYLFRKEGQNVTLSCEQNLNHDAMYWYRQDPGQGLRLIYYSQIVNDFQKGDIAEGYSVSREKKESFPLTVTSAQKNPTAFYLCASSIQGSNQPQHFGDGTRLSIL.

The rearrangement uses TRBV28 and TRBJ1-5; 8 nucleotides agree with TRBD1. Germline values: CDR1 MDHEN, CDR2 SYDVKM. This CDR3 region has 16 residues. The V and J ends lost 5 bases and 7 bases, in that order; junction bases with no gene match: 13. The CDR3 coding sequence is TGTGCCAGCAGTCCTGATTGGACAGGGACTTGGCAGCCCCAGCATTTT. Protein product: CASSPDWTGTWQPQHF.

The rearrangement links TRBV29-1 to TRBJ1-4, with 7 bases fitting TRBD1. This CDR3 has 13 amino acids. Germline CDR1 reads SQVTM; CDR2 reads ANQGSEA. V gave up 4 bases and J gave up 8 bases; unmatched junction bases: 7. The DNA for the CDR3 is TGCAGCGTTGCCCGGCAGGGACAGGAAAAACTGTTTTTT. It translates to CSVARQGQEKLFF.

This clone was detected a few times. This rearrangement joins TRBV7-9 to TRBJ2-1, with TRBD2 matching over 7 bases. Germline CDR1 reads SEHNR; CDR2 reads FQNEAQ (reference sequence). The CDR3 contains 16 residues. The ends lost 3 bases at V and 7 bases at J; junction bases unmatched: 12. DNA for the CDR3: TGTGCCAGCAGCTTCCGGGAGGAGGGCCTCAGGAATGAGCAGTTCTTC. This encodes CASSFREEGLRNEQFF.

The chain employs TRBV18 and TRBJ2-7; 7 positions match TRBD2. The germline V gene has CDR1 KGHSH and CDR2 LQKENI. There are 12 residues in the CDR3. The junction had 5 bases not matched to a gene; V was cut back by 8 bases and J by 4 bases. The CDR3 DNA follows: TGTGCCAGCGCAAGGGGAGGGTACGAGCAGTACTTC. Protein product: CASARGGYEQYF.

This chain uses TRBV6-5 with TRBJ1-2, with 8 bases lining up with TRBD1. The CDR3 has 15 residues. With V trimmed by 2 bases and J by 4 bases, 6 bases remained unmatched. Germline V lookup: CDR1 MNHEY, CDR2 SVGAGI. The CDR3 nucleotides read TGTGCCAGCAGTTACCCAGGACAGGGTATCTATGGCTACACCTTC. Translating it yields CASSYPGQGIYGYTF.

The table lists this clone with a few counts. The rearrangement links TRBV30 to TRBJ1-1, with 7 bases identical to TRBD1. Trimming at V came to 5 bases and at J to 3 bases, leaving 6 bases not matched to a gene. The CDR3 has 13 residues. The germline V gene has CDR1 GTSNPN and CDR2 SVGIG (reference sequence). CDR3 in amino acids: CAWGTARDTEAFF. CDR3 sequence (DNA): TGTGCCTGGGGGACAGCCCGGGACACTGAAGCTTTCTTT.

The CDR3 spells CASSLEVFYEQYF. CDR3 in DNA: TGTGCCAGCAGTTTAGAGGTATTCTACGAGCAGTACTTC. The V and J genes are TRBV28 and TRBJ2-7; no reliable D call. V lost 2 bases and J lost 3, with 8 bases in between. Germline V lookup: CDR1 MDHEN, CDR2 SYDVKM. CDR3 length equals 13 residues.

The CDR3 region is CASSLAGGRSYEQYF. CDR3 nucleotide sequence: TGTGCCAGCAGCTTAGCGGGAGGGCGCTCCTACGAGCAGTACTTC. V is TRBV13 and J is TRBJ2-7; 8 nucleotides align to TRBD2. The length of the CDR3 is 15 residues. Trimming removed 1 base from V and 0 bases from J; junction bases left unmatched: 2. Germline lookup yields CDR1 PRHDT and CDR2 FYEKMQ (reference sequence).

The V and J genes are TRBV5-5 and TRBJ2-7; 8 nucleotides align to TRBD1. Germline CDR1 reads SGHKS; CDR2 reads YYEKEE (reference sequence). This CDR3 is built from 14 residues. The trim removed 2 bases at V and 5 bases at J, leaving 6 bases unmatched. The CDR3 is CASSFSRGLDEQYF. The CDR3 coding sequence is TGTGCCAGCAGCTTTTCCAGGGGGCTCGACGAGCAGTACTTC.

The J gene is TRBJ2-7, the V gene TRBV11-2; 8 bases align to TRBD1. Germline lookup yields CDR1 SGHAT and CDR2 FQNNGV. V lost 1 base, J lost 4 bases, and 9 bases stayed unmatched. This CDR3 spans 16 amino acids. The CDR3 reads CASSLGGTDREYEQYF. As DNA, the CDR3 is TGTGCCAGCAGCTTAGGAGGTACGGACAGGGAATACGAGCAGTACTTC. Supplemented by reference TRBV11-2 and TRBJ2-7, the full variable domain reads EAGVAQSPRYKIIEKRQSVAFWCNPISGHATLYWYQQILGQGPKLLIQFQNNGVVDDSQLPKDRFSAERLKGVDSTLKIQPAKLEDSAVYLCASSLGGTDREYEQYFGPGTRLTVT.

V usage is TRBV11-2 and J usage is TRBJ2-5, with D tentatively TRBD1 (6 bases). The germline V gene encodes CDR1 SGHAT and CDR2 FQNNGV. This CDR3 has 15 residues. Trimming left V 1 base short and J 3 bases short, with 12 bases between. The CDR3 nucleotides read TGTGCCAGCAGCTTAGCAGCGGCAGGGGAAGAGACCCAGTACTTC. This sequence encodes CASSLAAAGEETQYF.

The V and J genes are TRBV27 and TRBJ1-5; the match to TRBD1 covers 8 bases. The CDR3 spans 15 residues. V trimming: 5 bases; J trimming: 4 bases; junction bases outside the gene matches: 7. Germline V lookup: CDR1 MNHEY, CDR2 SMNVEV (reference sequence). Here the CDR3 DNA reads TGTGCCAGCAGTGGAATGGGACAGGTTAATCAGCCCCAGCATTTT. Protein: CASSGMGQVNQPQHF.

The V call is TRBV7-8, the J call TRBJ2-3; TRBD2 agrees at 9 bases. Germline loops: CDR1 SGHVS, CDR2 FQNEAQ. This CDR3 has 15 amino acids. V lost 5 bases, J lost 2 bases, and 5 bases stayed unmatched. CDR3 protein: CASSPRLADTDTQYF. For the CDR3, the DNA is TGTGCCAGCAGCCCGAGACTAGCGGACACAGATACGCAGTATTTT.

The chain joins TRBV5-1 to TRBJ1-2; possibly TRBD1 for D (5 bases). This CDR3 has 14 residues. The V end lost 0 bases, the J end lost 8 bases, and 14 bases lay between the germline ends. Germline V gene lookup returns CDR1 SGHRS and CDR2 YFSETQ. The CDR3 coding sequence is TGCGCCAGCAGCTTGGGATCGGCGACAGAGGGCTACACCTTC. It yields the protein CASSLGSATEGYTF.

The CDR3 region has the DNA TGTGCCAGCTCCCTAGGACAGGGGAACACTGAAGCTTTCTTT. The encoded protein is CASSLGQGNTEAFF. The chain carries TRBV18 and TRBJ1-1, with 8 bases matching TRBD1. Unmatched junction bases numbered 4, after V lost 6 bases and J lost 1 base. Germline loops: CDR1 KGHSH, CDR2 LQKENI. This CDR3 region has 14 residues. Together with reference TRBV18 and TRBJ1-1, the CDR3 gives the full variable domain: NAGVMQNPRHLVRRRGQEARLRCSPMKGHSHVYWYRQLPEEGLKFMVYLQKENIIDESGMPKERFSAEFPKEGPSILRIQQVVRGDSAAYFCASSLGQGNTEAFFGQGTRLTVV.